One sample yielded the 30 T cell receptor beta chains listed below, sequenced in a study of CD8+ T cells in alopecia areata. Treatment of the sample: oral pan-JAK inhibitor, 5-10 mg twice daily. RNA extraction and reverse transcription yielded cDNA as sequencing template. Some clones are missing from TCRdb's copy, which holds only in-frame ones; the method was immunoSEQ multiplex PCR. The sample has about 160,000 clones, about three fifths seen once. This specimen was CD4+ T cells sorted from blood, taken at week 4, from a patient treated with tofacitinib. These TCRs come from a human donor with alopecia areata.

Notes on this clone: The sample has other DNA sequences that encode this CDR3 too. The chain couples TRBV27 to TRBJ2-5; D gene ambiguous. Trimming removed 0 bases at V and 5 bases at J, with 4 bases between. From germline, CDR1 is MNHEY and CDR2 SMNVEV (reference sequence). This CDR3 comprises 12 residues. The CDR3 DNA reads as TGTGCCAGCAGTTTATCCGGGGAGACCCAGTACTTC. This sequence encodes CASSLSGETQYF.

V usage is TRBV30 and J usage is TRBJ1-3; 7 bases are shared with TRBD1. Germline assignment: CDR1 GTSNPN and CDR2 SVGIG (reference sequence). With V trimmed by 0 bases and J by 5 bases, 4 bases remained unmatched. The CDR3 spans 14 residues. The CDR3 sequence: CAWSVGDRRNTIYF. In DNA, the CDR3 is TGTGCCTGGAGTGTGGGGGACAGAAGAAACACCATATATTTT.

This chain uses TRBV7-3 with TRBJ2-5, with D perhaps given as TRBD1 or TRBD2 (5 bases each). Deletions cut 1 base from V and 4 bases from J, with 10 bases between. The CDR3 extends over 14 amino acids. Germline lookup yields CDR1 SGHTA and CDR2 FQGTGA. The DNA for the CDR3 is TGTGCCAGCAGCTTAAGAGGGGTGGGAGAGACCCAGTACTTC. It codes for CASSLRGVGETQYF.

V usage is TRBV4-2 and J usage is TRBJ1-2; perhaps TRBD1 as D (6 bases). CDR1 and CDR2 from the germline V gene are LGHNA and YNFKEQ. V was clipped by 5 bases and J by 6 bases, with 16 bases between them. The CDR3 loop spans 14 amino acids. CDR3 amino acids: CASSSHPGDDGYTF. DNA for the CDR3: TGTGCCAGCAGCAGCCATCCAGGGGACGATGGCTACACCTTC.

This clone showed up just once. The gene calls are TRBV27 and TRBJ1-2, with TRBD1 identical over 7 bases. The CDR3 is 14 residues long. Germline V gives CDR1 MNHEY, CDR2 SMNVEV (reference sequence). The trim removed 3 bases at V and 3 bases at J, leaving 4 bases unmatched. The CDR3 loop reads CASSLYGTDYGYTF. In DNA, the CDR3 is TGTGCCAGCAGTTTGTACGGGACAGACTATGGCTACACCTTC.

The V gene is TRBV30, the J gene TRBJ2-3, with D perhaps assigned TRBD1 or TRBD2 (5 bases each). With 4 bases removed from V and 1 base from J, the gap between germline ends came to 9 bases. The length of the CDR3 is 13 residues. Germline assignment: CDR1 GTSNPN and CDR2 SVGIG (reference sequence). The CDR3 region is CAWTLGGTDTQYF. As DNA, the CDR3 is TGTGCCTGGACTCTGGGGGGCACAGATACGCAGTATTTT.

The chain links TRBV15 to TRBJ2-5; no clear D gene. The V gene lost 3 bases and the J gene lost 5 bases, with 13 bases spanning the gap. Germline V CDR1 and CDR2: LNHNV, YYDKDF (reference sequence). This CDR3 is built from 14 residues. The CDR3 sequence: CATSSVLVSETQYF. CDR3 nucleotides: TGTGCCACCAGCAGTGTGTTGGTGTCGGAGACCCAGTACTTC.

V is TRBV18 and J is TRBJ2-5, with 7 bases that match TRBD1. Per the germline V gene, CDR1 is KGHSH and CDR2 is LQKENI. This CDR3 comprises 15 residues. J was trimmed by 0 bases and V by 5 bases; bases with no gene match: 6. In DNA, the CDR3 is TGTGCCAGCTCATCGCAGGGACAGTACCAAGAGACCCAGTACTTC. It is translated as CASSSQGQYQETQYF.

V usage is TRBV5-1 and J usage is TRBJ2-7; D call uncertain. This CDR3 comprises 14 residues. Trimming took off 0 bases at V and 2 bases at J, with 9 bases between the two ends. CDR1 and CDR2 from the germline V gene are SGHRS and YFSETQ. The CDR3 region is CASSLEQETYEQYF. CDR3 DNA sequence: TGCGCCAGCAGCTTGGAACAAGAAACCTACGAGCAGTACTTC.

V usage is TRBV6-5 and J usage is TRBJ1-2; possible D gene TRBD1, 5 bases. The CDR3 loop spans 14 amino acids. The germline V gene has CDR1 MNHEY and CDR2 SVGAGI. The V end was cut by 0 bases, the J end by 8 bases, with 13 bases between. CDR3 region: CASSYSGGARGYTF. CDR3 in DNA: TGTGCCAGCAGTTACTCGGGAGGGGCTCGAGGCTACACCTTC.

The chain links TRBV29-1 to TRBJ1-1; D possibly corresponds to TRBD1 (6 bases). Germline CDR1 is SQVTM and CDR2 is ANQGSEA. The CDR3 has 15 amino acids. The ends were cut back, 5 bases at V and 3 bases at J, with 19 bases in the middle. The CDR3 loop is CSVPNLDSFYTEAFF. For the CDR3, the DNA is TGCAGCGTTCCGAACCTGGACAGTTTCTACACTGAAGCTTTCTTT. The entire variable domain, with the rest obtained from reference TRBV29-1 and TRBJ1-1, is as follows: SAVISQKPSRDICQRGTSLTIQCQVDSQVTMMFWYRQQPGQSLTLIATANQGSEATYESGFVIDKFPISRPNLTFSTLTVSNMSPEDSSIYLCSVPNLDSFYTEAFFGQGTRLTVV.

V usage is TRBV5-4 and J usage is TRBJ2-7, with D possibly called TRBD1 or TRBD2 (6 bases each). This CDR3 is built from 14 residues. V gave up 6 bases and J gave up 6 bases, with 19 bases separating them. Looked up from germline, CDR1 is SGHNT and CDR2 is YYREEE (reference sequence). CDR3 sequence: CASTTGGLGAEQYF. Written as DNA, the CDR3 is TGTGCCAGCACGACCGGGGGCTTGGGAGCCGAGCAGTACTTC.

Comment on this clone: Other DNA sequences in the sample encode the same CDR3. The gene calls are TRBV29-1 and TRBJ1-1; D gene unclear. The CDR3 totals 10 residues. In germline, CDR1 is SQVTM, CDR2 ANQGSEA. V lost 5 bases and J lost 4, with 5 bases in between. Here the CDR3 reads CSVSGTEAFF. In nucleotides, the CDR3 is TGCAGCGTTTCTGGCACTGAAGCTTTCTTT. The whole variable domain, filled in from reference TRBV29-1 and TRBJ1-1, reads SAVISQKPSRDICQRGTSLTIQCQVDSQVTMMFWYRQQPGQSLTLIATANQGSEATYESGFVIDKFPISRPNLTFSTLTVSNMSPEDSSIYLCSVSGTEAFFGQGTRLTVV.

The chain has TRBV10-3 and TRBJ1-5, with no clear D. V shed 3 bases and J shed 5 bases, with 8 bases lying between them. This CDR3 contains 13 residues. Germline V CDR1 and CDR2: ENHRY, SYGVKD. The CDR3 nucleotides read TGTGCCATCAGTGAAAGTGAAGATCAGCCCCAGCATTTT. This translates into CAISESEDQPQHF.

This clone was counted only a few times. CDR3 sequence: CASSQRGRQPQHF. The DNA of the CDR3 is TGCGCCAGCAGCCAACGGGGGAGGCAGCCCCAGCATTTT. The chain links TRBV4-1 to TRBJ1-5, with D maybe TRBD1 (5 bases). This CDR3 region has 13 residues. V lost 2 bases to trimming and J lost 7 bases, with 9 bases between them. Per germline, CDR1 MGHRA and CDR2 YSYEKL.

The chain joins TRBV7-8 to TRBJ2-7; possible D gene TRBD1, 5 bases. Trimming cost V 5 bases and J 3 bases, with 14 bases left between them. Germline CDR1 reads SGHVS; CDR2 reads FQNEAQ. CDR3 length equals 14 residues. Written as DNA, the CDR3 is TGTGCCAGCAGCCATGGACATGGAAGCTACGAGCAGTACTTC. It is translated as CASSHGHGSYEQYF. The full variable domain, rest sourced from reference TRBV7-8 and TRBJ2-7, is GAGVSQSPRYKVAKRGQDVALRCDPISGHVSLFWYQQALGQGPEFLTYFQNEAQLDKSGLPSDRFFAERPEGSVSTLKIQRTQQEDSAVYLCASSHGHGSYEQYFGPGTRLTVT.

This clone was seen a few times. The rearrangement links TRBV10-3 to TRBJ2-1; possible D gene TRBD1, 7 bases. Germline V gene lookup returns CDR1 ENHRY and CDR2 SYGVKD. CDR3 length: 15 residues. The ends were cut back, 7 bases at V and 0 bases at J, with 13 bases in the middle. CDR3 in amino acids: CAITAGQSSYNEQFF. The CDR3 coding sequence is TGTGCCATCACTGCGGGACAGAGCTCCTACAATGAGCAGTTCTTC.

This sequence joins TRBV30 and TRBJ2-2; D unresolved. V was shortened by 2 bases and J by 5 bases, with 6 bases between the two germline ends. This CDR3 contains 12 residues. CDR1 GTSNPN and CDR2 SVGIG come from the germline V gene (reference sequence). CDR3 in amino acids: CAWSPITGELFF. DNA of the CDR3: TGTGCCTGGAGTCCAATTACCGGGGAGCTGTTTTTT.

Only a few counts were recorded for this clone. V gene TRBV5-4 combines with J gene TRBJ2-1; 7 bases align to TRBD1. V lost 5 bases and J lost 4; bases outside the gene matches: 9. Looked up from germline, CDR1 is SGHNT and CDR2 is YYREEE (reference sequence). There are 15 residues in the CDR3. The CDR3 spells CASRPLTGLYNEQFF. The CDR3 nucleotides read TGTGCCAGCAGACCCCTGACAGGGCTTTACAATGAGCAGTTCTTC.

The V gene is TRBV30, the J gene TRBJ1-5; D uncertain. V was shortened by 3 bases and J by 2 bases, with 14 bases between the two germline ends. Germline values: CDR1 GTSNPN, CDR2 SVGIG (reference sequence). The CDR3 is 15 residues long. Written as DNA, the CDR3 is TGTGCCTGGAGGCAAGGTGGGCGGGGCAATCAGCCCCAGCATTTT. Protein sequence: CAWRQGGRGNQPQHF.

The count of this clone is one. The rearrangement uses TRBV27 and TRBJ2-1, with D perhaps TRBD1 (6 bases). Per the germline V gene, CDR1 is MNHEY and CDR2 is SMNVEV (reference sequence). The V and J ends lost 4 bases and 0 bases respectively, with 13 bases between them. CDR3 length: 16 residues. The CDR3 is CASSSIEGVSYNEQFF. The DNA for the CDR3 is TGTGCCAGCAGTTCAATTGAGGGGGTCTCCTACAATGAGCAGTTCTTC.

This CDR3 reads CASSLDGRNNSPLHF. In DNA, the CDR3 is TGTGCCAGCAGCTTAGACGGACGGAATAATTCACCCCTCCACTTT. The chain couples TRBV7-2 to TRBJ1-6, with D unclear. CDR1 and CDR2 from the germline V gene are SGHTA and FQGNSA. This CDR3 is 15 amino acids long. Trimming took off 1 base at V and 5 bases at J, with 9 bases between the two ends.

This clone was seen only once. J is TRBJ2-7 and V is TRBV4-3; TRBD1 agrees at 8 bases. CDR1 is LGHNA, CDR2 YSLEER, per germline. Trimming cost V 1 base and J 7 bases; bases outside gene matches: 9. This CDR3 is built from 15 residues. DNA of the CDR3: TGCGCCAGCAGCCAAGCCGGACAGGGATCCTTGGAGCAGTACTTC. This gives the protein CASSQAGQGSLEQYF.

The chain employs TRBV2 and TRBJ2-7; TRBD1 matches at 8 bases. Germline CDR1 and CDR2: SNHLY and FYNNEI. Losses at the gene ends were 6 bases for V and 2 bases for J; bases not matched to a gene: 6. The CDR3 length is 14 residues. Here the CDR3 DNA reads TGTGCCAGCAGGACCGTACAGGGGGCCTACGAGCAGTACTTC. Its translation is CASRTVQGAYEQYF.

The J gene is TRBJ2-5, the V gene TRBV7-2; 11 bases map to TRBD1. Germline V gene lookup returns CDR1 SGHTA and CDR2 FQGNSA. The length of the CDR3 is 14 residues. J lost 11 bases, V lost 4 bases, and 9 bases had no gene match. CDR3 in amino acids: CASSYPGQGGGQYF. DNA for the CDR3: TGTGCCAGCAGCTACCCGGGACAGGGGGGTGGGCAGTACTTC.

The V gene is TRBV6-4, the J gene TRBJ2-7; D unclear. Germline V gene sequence: CDR1 MRHNA, CDR2 SNTAGT. The CDR3 has 13 residues. Trimming stripped 2 bases from V and 8 bases from J, with 13 bases between. CDR3 DNA: TGTGCCAGCAGTGACCCCGGCTTTCCGCAGCAGTACTTC. This sequence encodes CASSDPGFPQQYF.

The rearrangement uses TRBV29-1 and TRBJ2-3; D is tentatively TRBD1 or TRBD2 (5 bases each). Trimming shortened V by 4 bases and J by 4 bases, and 12 bases separated the two germline ends. The CDR3 runs 13 residues. Per the germline V gene, CDR1 is SQVTM and CDR2 is ANQGSEA. The CDR3 sequence is CSVGYGAADTQYF. The CDR3 region has the DNA TGCAGCGTTGGATACGGGGCGGCAGATACGCAGTATTTT.

This clone came up a few times. This CDR3 reads CASNPRGTYEQYF. In DNA form, the CDR3 reads TGTGCCAGCAACCCGAGGGGAACCTACGAGCAGTACTTC. The chain links TRBV9 to TRBJ2-7; D might be TRBD1 or TRBD2, each matching 5 bases. Germline lookup yields CDR1 SGDLS and CDR2 YYNGEE. The germline V and J ends were trimmed by 6 bases and 2 bases, with 12 bases remaining between them. The length of the CDR3 is 13 residues.

The V call is TRBV5-4, the J call TRBJ2-5, with D possibly matching TRBD2 (5 bases). The CDR3 spans 14 residues. The germline gives CDR1 SGHNT, CDR2 YYREEE (reference sequence). The V end lost 2 bases, the J end lost 4 bases, and 12 bases lay between the germline ends. The CDR3 DNA is TGTGCCAGCAGCTTACGACTGGCGGGAGAGACCCAGTACTTC. It specifies CASSLRLAGETQYF.

The CDR3: CASSSFRVKTDTQYF. In DNA, the CDR3 is TGTGCCAGCAGCTCATTCAGGGTGAAGACAGATACGCAGTATTTT. The chain combines TRBV7-2 with TRBJ2-3; perhaps TRBD1 as D (5 bases). Trimming pared 4 bases from V and 3 bases from J, leaving 14 bases between. This CDR3 spans 15 amino acids. CDR1 and CDR2 (germline): SGHTA, FQGNSA.